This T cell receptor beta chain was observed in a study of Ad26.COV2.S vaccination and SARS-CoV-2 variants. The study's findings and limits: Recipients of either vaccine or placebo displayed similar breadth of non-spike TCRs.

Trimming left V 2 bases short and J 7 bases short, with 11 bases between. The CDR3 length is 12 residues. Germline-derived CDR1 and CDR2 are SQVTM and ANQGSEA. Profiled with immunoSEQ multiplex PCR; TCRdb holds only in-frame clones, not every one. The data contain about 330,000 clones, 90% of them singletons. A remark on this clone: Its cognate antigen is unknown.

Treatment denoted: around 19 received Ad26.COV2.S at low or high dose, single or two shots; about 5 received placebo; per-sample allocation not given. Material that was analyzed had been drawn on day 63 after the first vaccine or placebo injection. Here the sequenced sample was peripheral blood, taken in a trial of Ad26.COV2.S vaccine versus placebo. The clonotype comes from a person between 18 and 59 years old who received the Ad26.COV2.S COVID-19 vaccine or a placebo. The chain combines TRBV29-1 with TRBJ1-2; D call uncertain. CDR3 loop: CSVESGIGGYTF. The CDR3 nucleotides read TGCAGCGTTGAATCTGGTATCGGTGGCTACACCTTC.